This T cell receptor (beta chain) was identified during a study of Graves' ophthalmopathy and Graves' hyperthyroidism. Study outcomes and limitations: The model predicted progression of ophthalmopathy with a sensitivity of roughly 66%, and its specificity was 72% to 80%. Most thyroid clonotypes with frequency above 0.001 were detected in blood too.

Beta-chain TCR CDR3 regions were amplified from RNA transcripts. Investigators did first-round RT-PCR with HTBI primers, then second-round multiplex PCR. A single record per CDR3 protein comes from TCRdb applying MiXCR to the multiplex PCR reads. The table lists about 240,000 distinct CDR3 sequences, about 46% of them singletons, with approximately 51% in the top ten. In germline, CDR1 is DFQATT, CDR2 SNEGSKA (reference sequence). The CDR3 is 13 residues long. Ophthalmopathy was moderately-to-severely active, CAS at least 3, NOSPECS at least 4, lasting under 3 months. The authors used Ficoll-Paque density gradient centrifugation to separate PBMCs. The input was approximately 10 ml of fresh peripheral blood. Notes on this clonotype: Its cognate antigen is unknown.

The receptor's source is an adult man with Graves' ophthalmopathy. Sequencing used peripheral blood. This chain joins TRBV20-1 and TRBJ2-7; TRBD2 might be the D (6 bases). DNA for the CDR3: TGCAGCTGTATCGGGGGTAGGGCCTACGAGCAGTACTTC. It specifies CSCIGGRAYEQYF.